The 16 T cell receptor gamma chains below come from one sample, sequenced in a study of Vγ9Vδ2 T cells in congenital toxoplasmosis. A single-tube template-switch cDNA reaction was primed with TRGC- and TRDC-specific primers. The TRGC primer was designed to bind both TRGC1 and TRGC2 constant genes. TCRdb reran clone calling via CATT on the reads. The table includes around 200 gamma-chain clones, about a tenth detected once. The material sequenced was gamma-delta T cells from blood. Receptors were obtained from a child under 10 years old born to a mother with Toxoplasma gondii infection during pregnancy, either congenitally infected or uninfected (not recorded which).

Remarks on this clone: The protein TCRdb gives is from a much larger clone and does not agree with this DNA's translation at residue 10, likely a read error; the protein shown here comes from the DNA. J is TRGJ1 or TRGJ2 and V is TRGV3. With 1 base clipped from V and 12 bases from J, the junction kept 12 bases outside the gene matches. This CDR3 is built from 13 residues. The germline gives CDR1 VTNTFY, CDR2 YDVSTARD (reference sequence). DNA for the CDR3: TGTGCCACCTGGGACAGACGACATCATAGGAAACTCTTT. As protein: CATWDRRHHRKLF.

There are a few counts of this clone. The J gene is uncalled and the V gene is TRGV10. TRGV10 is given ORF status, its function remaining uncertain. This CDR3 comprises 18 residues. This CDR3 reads CAAWHWLSQVSIGRIQHF. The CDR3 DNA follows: TGTGCTGCGTGGCACTGGTTGTCACAGGTAAGTATCGGAAGAATACAACATTTC.

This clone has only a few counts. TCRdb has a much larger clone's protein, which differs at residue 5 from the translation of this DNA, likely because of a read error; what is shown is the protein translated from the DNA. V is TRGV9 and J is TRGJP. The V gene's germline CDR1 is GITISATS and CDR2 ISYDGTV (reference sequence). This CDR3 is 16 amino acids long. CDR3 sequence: CALWKVQELGKKIKVF. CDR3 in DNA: TGTGCCTTGTGGAAGGTGCAAGAGTTGGGCAAAAAAATCAAGGTATTT.

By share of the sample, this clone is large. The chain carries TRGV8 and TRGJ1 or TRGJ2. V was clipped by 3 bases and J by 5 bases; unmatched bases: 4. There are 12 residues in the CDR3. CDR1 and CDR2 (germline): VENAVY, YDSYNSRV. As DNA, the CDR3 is TGTGCCACCTGGGATTATCATTATAAGAAACTCTTT. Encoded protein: CATWDYHYKKLF.

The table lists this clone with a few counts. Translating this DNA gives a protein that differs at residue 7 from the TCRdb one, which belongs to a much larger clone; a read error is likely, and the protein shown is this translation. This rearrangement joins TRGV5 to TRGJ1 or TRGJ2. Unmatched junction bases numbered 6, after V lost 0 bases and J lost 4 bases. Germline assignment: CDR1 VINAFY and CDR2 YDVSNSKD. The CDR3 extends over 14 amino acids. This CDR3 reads CATWDRLEYYKKLF. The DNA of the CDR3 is TGTGCCACCTGGGACAGGCTGGAATATTATAAGAAACTCTTT.

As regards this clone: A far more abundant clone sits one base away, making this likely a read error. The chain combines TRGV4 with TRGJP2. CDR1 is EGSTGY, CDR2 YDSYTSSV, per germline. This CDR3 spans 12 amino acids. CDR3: CTTWDGDWIKTF. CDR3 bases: TGTACCACCTGGGACGGGGATTGGATCAAGACGTTT.

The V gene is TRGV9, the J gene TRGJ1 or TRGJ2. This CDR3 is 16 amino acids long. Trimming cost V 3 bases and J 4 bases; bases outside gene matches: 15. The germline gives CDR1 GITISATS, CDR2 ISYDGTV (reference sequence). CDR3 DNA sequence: TGTGCCTTGTGGGAGATCCGCGTAAACCGCTATTATAAGAAACTCTTT. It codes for CALWEIRVNRYYKKLF.

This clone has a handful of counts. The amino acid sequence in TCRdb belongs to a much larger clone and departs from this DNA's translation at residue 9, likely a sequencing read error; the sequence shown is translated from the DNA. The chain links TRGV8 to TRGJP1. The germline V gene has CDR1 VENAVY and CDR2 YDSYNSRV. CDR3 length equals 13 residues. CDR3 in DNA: TGTGCCACCTGGGATACCACTGGTTGTTTCAAGATATTT. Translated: CATWDTTGCFKIF.

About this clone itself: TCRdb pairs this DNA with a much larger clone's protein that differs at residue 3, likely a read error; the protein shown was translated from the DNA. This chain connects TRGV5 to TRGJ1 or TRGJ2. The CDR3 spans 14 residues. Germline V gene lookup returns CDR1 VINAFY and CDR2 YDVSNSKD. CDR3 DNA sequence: TGTGCCAACTGGGACAGGCGGGAATATTATAAGAAACTCTTT. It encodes CANWDRREYYKKLF.

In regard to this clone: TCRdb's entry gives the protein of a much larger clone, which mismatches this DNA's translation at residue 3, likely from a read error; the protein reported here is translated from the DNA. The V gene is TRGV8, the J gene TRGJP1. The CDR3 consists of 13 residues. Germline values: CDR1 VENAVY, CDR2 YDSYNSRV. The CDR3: CANWDTTGWFKIF. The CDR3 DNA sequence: TGTGCCAACTGGGATACCACTGGTTGGTTCAAGATATTT.

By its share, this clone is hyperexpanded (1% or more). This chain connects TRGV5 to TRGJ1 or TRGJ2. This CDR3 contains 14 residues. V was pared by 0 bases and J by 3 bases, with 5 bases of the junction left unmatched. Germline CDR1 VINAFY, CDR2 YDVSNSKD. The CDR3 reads CATWDRPGYYKKLF. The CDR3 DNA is TGTGCCACCTGGGACAGGCCCGGTTATTATAAGAAACTCTTT.

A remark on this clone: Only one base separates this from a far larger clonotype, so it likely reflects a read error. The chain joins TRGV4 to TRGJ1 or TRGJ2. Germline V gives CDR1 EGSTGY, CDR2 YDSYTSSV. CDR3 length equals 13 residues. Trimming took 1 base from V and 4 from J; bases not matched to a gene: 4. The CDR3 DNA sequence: TGTGCCACCTGGGATGGTTCATATTATAAGAAACTCTTT. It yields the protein CATWDGSYYKKLF.

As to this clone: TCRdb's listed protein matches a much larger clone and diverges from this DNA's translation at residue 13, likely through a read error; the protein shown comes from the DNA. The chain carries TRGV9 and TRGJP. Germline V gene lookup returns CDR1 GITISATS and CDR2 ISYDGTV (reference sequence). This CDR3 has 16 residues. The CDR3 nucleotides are TGTGCCTTGTGGGAGGTGAGAGAGTTGGGCAAAAAAACCAAGGTATTT. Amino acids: CALWEVRELGKKTKVF.

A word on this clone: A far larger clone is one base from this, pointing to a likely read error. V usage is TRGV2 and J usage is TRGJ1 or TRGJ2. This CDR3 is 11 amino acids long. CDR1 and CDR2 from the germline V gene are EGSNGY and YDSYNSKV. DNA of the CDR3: TGTGCCACCTGGGACGGTTATAAGAAGCTCTTT. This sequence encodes CATWDGYKKLF.

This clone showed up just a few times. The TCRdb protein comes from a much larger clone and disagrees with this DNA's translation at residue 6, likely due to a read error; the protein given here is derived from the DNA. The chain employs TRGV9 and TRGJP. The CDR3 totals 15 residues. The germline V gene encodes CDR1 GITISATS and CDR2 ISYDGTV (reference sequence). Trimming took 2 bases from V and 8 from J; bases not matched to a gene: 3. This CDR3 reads CALWEAQLGKKIKVF. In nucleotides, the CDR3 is TGTGCCTTGTGGGAGGCGCAGTTGGGCAAAAAAATCAAGGTATTT.

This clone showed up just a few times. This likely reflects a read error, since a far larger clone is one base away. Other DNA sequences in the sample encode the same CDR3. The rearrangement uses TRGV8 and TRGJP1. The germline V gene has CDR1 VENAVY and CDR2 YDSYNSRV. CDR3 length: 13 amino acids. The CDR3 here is CATWDTTGWFKIF. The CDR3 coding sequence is TGTGCCACCTGGGATACCACTGGTTGGTTCAAGATATTC.